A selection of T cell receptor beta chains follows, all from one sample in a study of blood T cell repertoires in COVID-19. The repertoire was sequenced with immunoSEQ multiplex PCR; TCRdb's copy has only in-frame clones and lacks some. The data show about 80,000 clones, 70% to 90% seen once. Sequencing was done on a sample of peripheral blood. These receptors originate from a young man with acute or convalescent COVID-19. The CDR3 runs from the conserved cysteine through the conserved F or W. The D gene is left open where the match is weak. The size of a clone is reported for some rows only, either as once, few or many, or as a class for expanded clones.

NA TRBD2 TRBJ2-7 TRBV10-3 CAISREAGSYEQYF TGTGCCATCAGCCGAGAAGCGGGAAGCTACGAGCAGTACTTC
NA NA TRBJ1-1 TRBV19 CATGGGAEAFF TGTGCCACTGGGGGGGGTGCTGAAGCTTTCTTT
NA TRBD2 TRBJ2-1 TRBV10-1 CASSERTSGHNEQFF TGCGCCAGCAGTGAAAGGACTAGCGGTCACAATGAGCAGTTCTTC
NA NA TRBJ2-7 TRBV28 CASSLTASYEQYF TGTGCCAGCAGTTTGACAGCCTCCTACGAGCAGTACTTC
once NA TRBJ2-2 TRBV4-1 CASSQGARAGELFF TGCGCCAGCAGCCAAGGCGCTCGCGCCGGGGAGCTGTTTTTT
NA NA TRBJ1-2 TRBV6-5 CASTRDSGNYGYTF TGTGCCAGCACGAGAGACAGCGGGAACTATGGCTACACCTTC
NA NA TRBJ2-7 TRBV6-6 CASSYAAGTSYEQYF TGTGCCAGCAGTTACGCCGCTGGGACATCCTACGAGCAGTACTTC
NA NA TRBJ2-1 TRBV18 CASSPGLLLGNEQFF TGTGCCAGCTCACCAGGGCTCCTCCTCGGAAATGAGCAGTTCTTC
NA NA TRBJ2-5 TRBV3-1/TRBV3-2 CASSPWAGETQYF TGTGCCAGCAGCCCCTGGGCCGGAGAGACCCAGTACTTC
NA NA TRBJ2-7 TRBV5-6 CASTRNYEQYF TGTGCCAGTACTCGAAACTACGAGCAGTACTTC
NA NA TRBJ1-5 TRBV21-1 CASRDRSNQPQHF TGTGCCAGCAGGGACAGAAGCAATCAGCCCCAGCATTTT
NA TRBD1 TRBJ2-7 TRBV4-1 CASSQVVGQGSREQYF TGCGCCAGCAGCCAAGTTGTTGGACAGGGATCAAGGGAGCAGTACTTC
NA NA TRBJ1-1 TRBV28 CASSLAGMNTEAFF TGTGCCAGCAGCCTAGCGGGGATGAACACTGAAGCTTTCTTT
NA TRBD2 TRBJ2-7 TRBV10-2 CASSDRTGLAVYEQYF TGCGCCAGCAGTGATAGAACGGGACTAGCGGTTTACGAGCAGTACTTC
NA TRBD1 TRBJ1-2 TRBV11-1 CASSSGTGDHGYTF TGTGCCAGCAGCTCCGGGACAGGGGATCATGGCTACACCTTC
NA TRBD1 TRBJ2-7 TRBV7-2 CASRRAGGFEQYF TGTGCCAGCCGGAGAGCAGGGGGATTCGAGCAGTACTTC
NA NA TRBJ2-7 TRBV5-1 CASKVAESGALSYEQYF TGCGCTTCGAAGGTGGCAGAATCAGGGGCCCTCTCCTACGAGCAGTACTTC
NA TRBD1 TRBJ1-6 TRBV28 CASRTGTGFSPLHF TGTGCCAGCAGGACCGGGACAGGGTTTTCACCCCTCCACTTT
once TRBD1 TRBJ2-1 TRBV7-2 CASSTTGGSYNEQFF TGTGCCAGCAGCACTACAGGGGGATCTTACAATGAGCAGTTCTTC
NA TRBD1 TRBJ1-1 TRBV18 CASSPLAPGQTTKNTEAFF TGTGCCAGCTCACCTCTTGCCCCGGGACAGACAACCAAGAACACTGAAGCTTTCTTT
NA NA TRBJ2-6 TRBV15 CASSSFVAGANVLTF TGTGCCTCCTCTTCGTTCGTCGCTGGGGCCAACGTCCTGACTTTC
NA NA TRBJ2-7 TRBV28 CASSWPGAYEQYF TGTGCCAGCAGTTGGCCGGGGGCCTACGAGCAGTACTTC
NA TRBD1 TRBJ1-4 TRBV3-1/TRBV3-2 CASSQRTGGGEKLFF TGTGCCAGCAGCCAGCGGACAGGGGGTGGCGAAAAACTGTTTTTT
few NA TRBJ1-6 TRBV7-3 CASSLYARGLNSPLHF TGTGCCAGCAGCTTATATGCGAGAGGGCTAAATTCACCCCTCCACTTT
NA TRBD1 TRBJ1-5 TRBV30 CAWRGQGSNQPQHF TGTGCCTGGAGGGGACAGGGGAGCAATCAGCCCCAGCATTTT
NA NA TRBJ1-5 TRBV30 CAWSVLAGSNQPQHF TGTGCCTGGAGTGTACTGGCGGGGAGCAATCAGCCCCAGCATTTT
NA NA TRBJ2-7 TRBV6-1 CASSEAGGPYEQYF TGTGCCAGCAGTGAAGCGGGAGGTCCCTACGAGCAGTACTTC
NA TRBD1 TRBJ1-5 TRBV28 CASRTTGQVTNQPQHF TGTGCCAGCAGGACTACGGGACAGGTAACCAATCAGCCCCAGCATTTT
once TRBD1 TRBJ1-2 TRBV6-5 CASGDRGGYGYTF TGTGCCAGCGGGGACAGGGGTGGGTATGGCTACACCTTC
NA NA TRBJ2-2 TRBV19 CASSFTGTNTGELFF TGTGCCAGTAGCTTTACAGGGACGAACACCGGGGAGCTGTTTTTT
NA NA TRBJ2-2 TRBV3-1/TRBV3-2 CASSRRGNTGELFF TGTGCCAGCAGCCGACGGGGGAACACCGGGGAGCTGTTTTTT
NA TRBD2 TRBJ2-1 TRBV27 CASSLAGDLGEQFF TGTGCCAGCAGCTTAGCGGGAGATTTGGGTGAGCAGTTCTTC
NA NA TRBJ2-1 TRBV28 CASSSLDSDEQFF TGTGCCAGCAGTTCCTTAGATTCGGATGAGCAGTTCTTC
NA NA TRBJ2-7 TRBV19 CASSIGMQGKQYF TGTGCCAGTAGTATTGGGATGCAGGGTAAGCAGTACTTC
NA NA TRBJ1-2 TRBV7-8 CASSFREGNYGYTF TGTGCCAGCAGCTTCAGGGAGGGGAACTATGGCTACACCTTC
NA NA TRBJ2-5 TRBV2 CASGSGPGKRETQYF TGTGCCAGCGGCTCGGGCCCGGGGAAGAGAGAGACCCAGTACTTC
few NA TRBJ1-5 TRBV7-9 CASSLPGPNQPQHF TGTGCCAGCAGCTTACCAGGGCCCAATCAGCCCCAGCATTTT
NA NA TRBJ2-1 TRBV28 CASSPLRGEQFF TGTGCCAGCAGCCCCCTTCGCGGTGAGCAGTTCTTC
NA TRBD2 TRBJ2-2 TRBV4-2 CASSRLAGDTGELFF TGTGCCAGCAGCCGTCTAGCGGGAGACACCGGGGAGCTGTTTTTT
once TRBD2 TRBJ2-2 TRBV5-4 CASSLGRVGTSGTGELFF TGTGCCAGCAGCTTGGGGAGGGTCGGGACTAGCGGGACCGGGGAGCTGTTTTTT
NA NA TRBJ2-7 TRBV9 CASSSGTFFNEQYF TGTGCCAGCAGCTCCGGGACTTTTTTCAACGAGCAGTACTTC
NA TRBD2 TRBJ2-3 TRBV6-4 CASSELAGEGTDTQYF TGTGCCAGCAGTGAACTAGCGGGAGAAGGCACAGATACGCAGTATTTT
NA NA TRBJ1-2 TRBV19 CATAGIPHSSDGYTF TGTGCCACCGCGGGGATCCCGCACTCTTCTGATGGCTACACCTTC
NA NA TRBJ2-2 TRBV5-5 CASSLGGDTGELFF TGTGCCAGCAGCTTGGGCGGGGACACCGGGGAGCTGTTTTTT
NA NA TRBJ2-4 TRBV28 CASSSPGWGVVNF TGTGCCAGCAGTTCCCCGGGATGGGGGGTAGTGAACTTC
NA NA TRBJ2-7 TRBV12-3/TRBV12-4 CASSLYEQYF TGTGCCAGCAGTCTCTACGAGCAGTACTTC
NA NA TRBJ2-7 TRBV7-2 CASSLGSGVEQYF TGTGCCAGCAGCTTAGGCTCAGGGGTAGAGCAGTACTTC
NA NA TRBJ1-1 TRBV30 CAWSVRGTEAFF TGTGCCTGGAGTGTCAGGGGAACTGAAGCTTTCTTT
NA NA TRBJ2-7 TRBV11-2 CASSLGLTYEQYF TGTGCCAGCAGCTTAGGACTGACCTACGAGCAGTACTTC
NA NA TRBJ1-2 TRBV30 CAWSVGGESYGYTF TGTGCCTGGAGTGTGGGGGGGGAGTCTTATGGCTACACCTTC
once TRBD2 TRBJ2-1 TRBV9 CASGTSGYNEQFF TGTGCCAGTGGGACTAGCGGATACAATGAGCAGTTCTTC
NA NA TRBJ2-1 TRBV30 CAWRERDFNNEQFF TGTGCCTGGAGAGAAAGGGACTTTAACAATGAGCAGTTCTTC
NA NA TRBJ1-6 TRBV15 CATSRREGSNSPLHF TGTGCCACCAGCCGCCGGGAAGGAAGTAATTCACCCCTCCACTTT
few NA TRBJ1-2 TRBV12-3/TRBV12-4 CASTTDLEGYTF TGTGCCAGCACCACGGACTTGGAAGGCTACACCTTC
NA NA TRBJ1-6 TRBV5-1 CASSLWGDGDSPLHF TGCGCCAGCAGCTTGTGGGGGGACGGTGATTCACCCCTCCACTTT